This entry lists 12 T cell receptor beta chains sequenced from one sample in a study of T cell responses to AZD1222 COVID-19 vaccine. The table came from immunoSEQ multiplex PCR; TCRdb's copy has only in-frame clones and leaves some out. The table records approximately 79,000 clones, roughly 90% of them present only once. The specimen comprised peripheral blood, sampled on day 0 of AZD1222 vaccination. These receptors all come from an adult in good health.

The J gene is TRBJ1-5, the V gene TRBV18, with no clear D. The germline V and J ends were trimmed by 6 bases and 0 bases, with 9 bases remaining between them. The CDR3 has 14 amino acids. Germline CDR1 is KGHSH and CDR2 is LQKENI. CDR3: CASSPNYSNQPQHF. In nucleotides, the CDR3 is TGTGCCAGCTCCCCCAACTATAGCAATCAGCCCCAGCATTTT. The full variable domain, rest sourced from reference TRBV18 and TRBJ1-5, is NAGVMQNPRHLVRRRGQEARLRCSPMKGHSHVYWYRQLPEEGLKFMVYLQKENIIDESGMPKERFSAEFPKEGPSILRIQQVVRGDSAAYFCASSPNYSNQPQHFGDGTRLSIL.

This chain links TRBV9 with TRBJ2-3, with D uncertain. CDR1 SGDLS and CDR2 YYNGEE come from the germline V gene. The V gene lost 0 bases and the J gene lost 0 bases, with 11 bases spanning the gap. CDR3 length: 16 residues. As DNA, the CDR3 is TGTGCCAGCAGCGTAGGGGCAGAAGATAGCACAGATACGCAGTATTTT. It codes for CASSVGAEDSTDTQYF.

This clone was seen once. The rearrangement uses TRBV5-4 and TRBJ2-3; 12 positions match TRBD2. The length of the CDR3 is 16 residues. V lost 4 bases and J lost 2; bases outside the gene matches: 5. CDR1 and CDR2 (germline): SGHNT, YYREEE (reference sequence). The CDR3 DNA reads as TGTGCCAGCAGCCTCCGGACTAGCGGGGCCACAGATACGCAGTATTTT. Its translation: CASSLRTSGATDTQYF.

J is TRBJ1-2 and V is TRBV10-3; the D is unclear. From germline, CDR1 is ENHRY and CDR2 SYGVKD. The CDR3 has 14 residues. Trimming shortened V by 2 bases and J by 0 bases, and 7 bases separated the two germline ends. The CDR3 DNA is TGTGCCATCAGTGAGGGCCAGACTAACTATGGCTACACCTTC. This encodes CAISEGQTNYGYTF.

With respect to this clone: The same CDR3 is also encoded by other DNA sequences in this sample. The chain recombines TRBV11-3 with TRBJ2-2, with 8 bases aligning to TRBD1. The ends lost 3 bases at V and 1 base at J; junction bases unmatched: 1. Germline lookup yields CDR1 SGHNT and CDR2 YENEEA. The CDR3 contains 15 residues. The CDR3: CASSLGTGNTGELFF. Written as DNA, the CDR3 is TGTGCCAGCAGCTTGGGGACAGGGAACACCGGGGAGCTGTTTTTT. Looking up the rest from reference TRBV11-3 and TRBJ2-2 gives the full variable domain: EAGVVQSPRYKIIEKKQPVAFWCNPISGHNTLYWYLQNLGQGPELLIRYENEEAVDDSQLPKDRFSAERLKGVDSTLKIQPAELGDSAVYLCASSLGTGNTGELFFGEGSRLTVL.

This rearrangement joins TRBV28 to TRBJ1-3, with TRBD1 matching over 9 bases. The CDR3 is 16 residues long. Unmatched junction bases numbered 9, after V lost 7 bases and J lost 2 bases. Per germline, CDR1 MDHEN and CDR2 SYDVKM. CDR3 residues: CASTLQGAEAGNTIYF. CDR3 in DNA: TGTGCCAGCACCTTACAGGGGGCTGAGGCTGGAAACACCATATATTTT.

J is TRBJ1-2 and V is TRBV14; D gene unclear. The CDR3 extends over 15 amino acids. Trimming pared 1 base from V and 7 bases from J, leaving 16 bases between. Germline values: CDR1 SGHDN, CDR2 FVKESK. The CDR3 coding sequence is TGTGCCAGCAGCCAAGGTCTAAACCGTCAGAGTGGCTACACCTTC. The encoded protein is CASSQGLNRQSGYTF.

The genes are TRBV30 and TRBJ1-3, with D uncertain. The CDR3 spans 12 residues. Germline loops: CDR1 GTSNPN, CDR2 SVGIG (reference sequence). V was pared by 3 bases and J by 2 bases, with 5 bases between. CDR3 residues: CAWSPPGNTIYF. The CDR3 DNA reads as TGTGCCTGGAGCCCCCCTGGAAACACCATATATTTT.

The rearrangement joins TRBV27 to TRBJ1-2; D not resolved. The V gene's germline CDR1 is MNHEY and CDR2 SMNVEV (reference sequence). CDR3 size: 15 residues. With 5 bases removed from V and 1 base from J, the gap between germline ends came to 14 bases. This CDR3 reads CASSPWAQVNYGYTF. CDR3 sequence (DNA): TGTGCCAGCAGTCCTTGGGCGCAGGTTAACTATGGCTACACCTTC.

This rearrangement joins TRBV10-1 to TRBJ2-3, with a possible D match to TRBD2 (5 bases). CDR1 is WNHNN and CDR2 is SYGVQD in the germline V gene (reference sequence). CDR3 size: 15 residues. Trimming cost V 10 bases and J 1 base, with 18 bases left between them. The CDR3 sequence: CATSGSEGRTDTQYF. In DNA, the CDR3 is TGCGCCACATCGGGCAGCGAGGGCCGCACAGATACGCAGTATTTT.

The chain joins TRBV7-9 to TRBJ1-2; D ambiguous. With 1 base removed from V and 12 bases from J, the gap between germline ends came to 12 bases. The germline V gene encodes CDR1 SEHNR and CDR2 FQNEAQ (reference sequence). CDR3 size: 12 residues. The CDR3 loop is CASSLGWSSHTF. The CDR3 nucleotides read TGTGCCAGCAGCTTAGGTTGGAGTAGTCACACCTTC.

The chain employs TRBV18 and TRBJ1-3; D may be TRBD1 (5 bases). There are 16 residues in the CDR3. Deletions cut 2 bases from V and 0 bases from J, with 11 bases between. CDR1 and CDR2 from the germline V gene are KGHSH and LQKENI. The CDR3 DNA is TGTGCCAGCTCACCAATGGAGGGACTCTCTGGAAACACCATATATTTT. Protein product: CASSPMEGLSGNTIYF.